The present T cell receptor beta chain was sequenced within a study of PD-L1 blockade in urothelial cancer. Overall study context: It was at 3 weeks (second dose) and 6 weeks after treatment start that blood was analyzed.

The CDR3 totals 14 residues. Germline V gene data show CDR1 as MNHEY and CDR2 as SMNVEV (reference sequence). Trimming stripped 6 bases from V and 1 base from J, with 12 bases between. TCRdb's table, derived via immunoSEQ multiplex PCR, lists solely in-frame clones and lacks some. In the table there are about 73,000 clones, roughly 91% of which are singletons. Points from the study as a whole: More expansion of tumor-associated blood clones, seen at 3 weeks, marked durable-benefit patients.

Points on this clone: As yet, its antigen is unknown.

This chain connects TRBV27 to TRBJ1-2; D may be TRBD1 (5 bases). Sequenced here: PBMCs, sampled around atezolizumab (anti-PD-L1) treatment. The TCR was taken from a man between 60 and 75 years old with urothelial cancer. Here the CDR3 DNA reads TGTGCCAGCAGCCTCGGACAACTTAACTATGGCTACACCTTC. Translating gives CASSLGQLNYGYTF.